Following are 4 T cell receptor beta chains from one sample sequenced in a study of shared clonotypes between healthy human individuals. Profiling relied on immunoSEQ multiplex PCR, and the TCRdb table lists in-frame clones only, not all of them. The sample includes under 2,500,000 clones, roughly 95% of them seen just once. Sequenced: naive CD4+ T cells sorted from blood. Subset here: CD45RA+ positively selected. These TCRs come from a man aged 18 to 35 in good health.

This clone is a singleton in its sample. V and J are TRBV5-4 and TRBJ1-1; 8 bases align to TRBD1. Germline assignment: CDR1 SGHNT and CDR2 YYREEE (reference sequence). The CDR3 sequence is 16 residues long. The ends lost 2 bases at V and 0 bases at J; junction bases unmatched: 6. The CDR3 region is CASSLPRTGMNTEAFF. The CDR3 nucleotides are TGTGCCAGCAGCTTACCCCGGACAGGGATGAACACTGAAGCTTTCTTT.

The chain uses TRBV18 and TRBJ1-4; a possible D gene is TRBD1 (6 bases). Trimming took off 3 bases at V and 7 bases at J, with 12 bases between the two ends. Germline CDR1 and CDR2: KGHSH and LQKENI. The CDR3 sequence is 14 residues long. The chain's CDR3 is CASSPDRVVEKLFF. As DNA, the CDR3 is TGTGCCAGCTCACCGGACAGAGTGGTTGAAAAACTGTTTTTT.

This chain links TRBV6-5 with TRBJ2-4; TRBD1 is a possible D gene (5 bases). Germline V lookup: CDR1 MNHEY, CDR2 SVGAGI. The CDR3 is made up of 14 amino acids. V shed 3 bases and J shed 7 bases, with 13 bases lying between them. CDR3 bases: TGTGCCAGCAGTTATGGGTCAGGGTCGAACATTCAGTACTTC. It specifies CASSYGSGSNIQYF.

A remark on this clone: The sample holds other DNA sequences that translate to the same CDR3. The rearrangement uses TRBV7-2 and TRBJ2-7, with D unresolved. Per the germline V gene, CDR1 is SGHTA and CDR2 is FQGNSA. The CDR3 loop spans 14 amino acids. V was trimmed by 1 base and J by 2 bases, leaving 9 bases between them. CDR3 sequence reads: CASSLGLDPYEQYF. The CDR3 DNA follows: TGTGCCAGCAGCTTAGGTTTGGATCCCTACGAGCAGTACTTC.